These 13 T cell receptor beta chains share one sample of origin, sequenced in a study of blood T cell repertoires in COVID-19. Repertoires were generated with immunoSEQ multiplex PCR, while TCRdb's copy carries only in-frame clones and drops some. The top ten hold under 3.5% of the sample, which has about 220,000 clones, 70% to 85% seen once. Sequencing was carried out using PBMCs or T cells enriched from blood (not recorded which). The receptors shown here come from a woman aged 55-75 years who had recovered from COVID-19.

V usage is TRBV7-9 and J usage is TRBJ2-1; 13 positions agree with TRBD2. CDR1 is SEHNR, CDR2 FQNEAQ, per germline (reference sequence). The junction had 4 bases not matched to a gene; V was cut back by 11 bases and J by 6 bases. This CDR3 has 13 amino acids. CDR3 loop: CAGRLAGGNEQFF. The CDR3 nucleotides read TGTGCCGGGAGACTAGCGGGAGGCAATGAGCAGTTCTTC.

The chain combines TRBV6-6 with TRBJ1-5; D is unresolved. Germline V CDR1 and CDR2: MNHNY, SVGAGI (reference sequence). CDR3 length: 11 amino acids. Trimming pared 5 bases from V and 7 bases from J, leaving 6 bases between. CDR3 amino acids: CASSQRQPQHF. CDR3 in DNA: TGTGCCAGCAGTCAGAGGCAGCCCCAGCATTTT.

The CDR3 DNA sequence: TGTGCCAGTACGGGACTAGGAGGAGATACGCAGTATTTT. It yields the protein CASTGLGGDTQYF. The gene calls are TRBV19 and TRBJ2-3, with TRBD2 matching over 8 bases. CDR3 size: 13 residues. Germline CDR1 LNHDA, CDR2 SQIVND (reference sequence). The V and J ends lost 7 bases and 5 bases, in that order; junction bases with no gene match: 5.

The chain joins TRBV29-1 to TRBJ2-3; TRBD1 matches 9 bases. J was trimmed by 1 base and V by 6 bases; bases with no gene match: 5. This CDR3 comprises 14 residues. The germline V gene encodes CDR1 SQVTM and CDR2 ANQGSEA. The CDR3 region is CSVGQGFGTDTQYF. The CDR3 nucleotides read TGCAGCGTGGGACAGGGTTTTGGCACAGATACGCAGTATTTT.

CDR3 nucleotides: TGTGCCATCAGGATGACAGGTTCTGGAAACACCATATATTTT. The encoded protein is CAIRMTGSGNTIYF. This sequence joins TRBV10-3 and TRBJ1-3, with D tentatively TRBD1 (6 bases). V was cut by 6 bases and J by 1 base, with 10 bases left in between. The germline V gene has CDR1 ENHRY and CDR2 SYGVKD. The CDR3 covers 14 residues.

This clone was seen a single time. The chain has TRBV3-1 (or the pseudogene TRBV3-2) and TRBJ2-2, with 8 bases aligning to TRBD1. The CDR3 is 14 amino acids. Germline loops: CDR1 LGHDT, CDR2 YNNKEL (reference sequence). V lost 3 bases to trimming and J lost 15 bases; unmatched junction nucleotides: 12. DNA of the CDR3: TGTGCCAGCAGCCAGAGTCGAGCAGGGGGCAATGTGTTTTTT. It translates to CASSQSRAGGNVFF.

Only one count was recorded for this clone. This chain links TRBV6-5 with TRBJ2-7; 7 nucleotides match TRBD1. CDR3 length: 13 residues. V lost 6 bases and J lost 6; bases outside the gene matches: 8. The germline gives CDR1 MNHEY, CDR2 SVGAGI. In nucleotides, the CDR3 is TGTGCCAGCAGGGCCCCAGGGGGTGGCGAGCAGTACTTC. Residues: CASRAPGGGEQYF.

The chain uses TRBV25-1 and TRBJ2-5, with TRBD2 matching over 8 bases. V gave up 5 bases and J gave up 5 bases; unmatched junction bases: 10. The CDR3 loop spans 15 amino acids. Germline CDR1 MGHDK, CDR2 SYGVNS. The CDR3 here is CASSRSGGAGETQYF. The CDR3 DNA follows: TGTGCCAGCAGTCGTTCGGGGGGGGCCGGGGAGACCCAGTACTTC.

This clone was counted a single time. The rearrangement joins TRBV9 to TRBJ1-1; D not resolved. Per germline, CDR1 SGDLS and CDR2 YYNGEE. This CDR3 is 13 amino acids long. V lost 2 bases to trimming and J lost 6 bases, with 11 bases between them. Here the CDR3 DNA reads TGTGCCAGCAGCGTGCTAGATAACTCTGAAGCTTTCTTT. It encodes CASSVLDNSEAFF.

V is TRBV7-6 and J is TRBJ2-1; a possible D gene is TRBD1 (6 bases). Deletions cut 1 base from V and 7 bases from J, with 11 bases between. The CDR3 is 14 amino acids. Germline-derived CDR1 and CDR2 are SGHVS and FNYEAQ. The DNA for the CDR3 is TGTGCCAGCAGCTTAGGGGTCAGGGGAAATGAGCAGTTCTTC. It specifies CASSLGVRGNEQFF.

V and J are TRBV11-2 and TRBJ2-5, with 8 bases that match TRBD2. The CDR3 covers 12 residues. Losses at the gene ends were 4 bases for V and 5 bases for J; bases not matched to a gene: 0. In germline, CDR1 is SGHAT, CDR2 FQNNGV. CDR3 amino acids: CASSSGGETQYF. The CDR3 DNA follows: TGTGCCAGCAGCTCGGGAGGGGAGACCCAGTACTTC.

The chain's CDR3 is CSAGEAAHMQETQYF. The CDR3 DNA reads as TGCAGTGCTGGTGAGGCGGCGCACATGCAAGAGACCCAGTACTTC. The J gene is TRBJ2-5, the V gene TRBV20-1; D remains ambiguous. Germline assignment: CDR1 DFQATT and CDR2 SNEGSKA (reference sequence). The CDR3 spans 15 residues. V was trimmed by 5 bases and J by 2 bases, leaving 18 bases between them.

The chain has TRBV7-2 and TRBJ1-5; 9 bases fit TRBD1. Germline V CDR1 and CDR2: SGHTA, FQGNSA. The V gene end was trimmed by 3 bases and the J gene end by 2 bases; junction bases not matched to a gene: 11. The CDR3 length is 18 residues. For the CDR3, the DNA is TGTGCCAGCAGCTTTGCCGGGACAGGGACGGGGCGCAATCAGCCCCAGCATTTT. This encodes CASSFAGTGTGRNQPQHF. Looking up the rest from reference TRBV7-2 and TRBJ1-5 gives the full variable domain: GAGVSQSPSNKVTEKGKDVELRCDPISGHTALYWYRQSLGQGLEFLIYFQGNSAPDKSGLPSDRFSAERTGGSVSTLTIQRTQQEDSAVYLCASSFAGTGTGRNQPQHFGDGTRLSIL.